The 29 T cell receptor beta chains reported below all come from one sample, sequenced in a study of blood T cells in healthy people across ages. A J-beta primer mix and a sample-barcoded 5' primer were used in a second PCR of roughly 7 to 12 cycles. TCRdb re-derived calls from the 5' RACE reads in MiXCR, one entry per CDR3 protein. The sample includes around 1,000,000 distinct CDR3 sequences, 35% to 45% of them seen just once. The sequenced sample consisted of blood. The receptor source for this set is a man between 18 and 29 years old in good health.

V and J are TRBV12-3 or TRBV12-4 and TRBJ2-1; 15 nucleotides agree with TRBD2. Trimming at V came to 5 bases and at J to 0 bases, leaving 8 bases not matched to a gene. The CDR3 consists of 19 residues. The DNA of the CDR3 is TGTGCCAGCAGTCCAGGACTAGCGGGGGGGGTTAGCTCCTACAATGAGCAGTTCTTC. This gives the protein CASSPGLAGGVSSYNEQFF.

This clonotype was recorded at least ten times. The gene calls are TRBV12-3 or TRBV12-4 and TRBJ1-6; D remains ambiguous. The CDR3 extends over 13 amino acids. Deletions cut 3 bases from V and 7 bases from J, with 7 bases between. The CDR3 sequence: CASSFHRNSPLHF. In nucleotides, the CDR3 is TGTGCCAGCAGTTTTCATAGGAATTCACCCCTCCACTTT.

This clonotype has just a few counts. The genes are TRBV6-2 or TRBV6-3 and TRBJ1-2; 7 bases map to TRBD1. The CDR3 has 17 amino acids. Germline CDR1 and CDR2: MNHEY and SVGEGT. Trimming removed 0 bases from V and 3 bases from J; junction bases left unmatched: 10. The CDR3 nucleotides are TGTGCCAGCAGTTACTCTCACCTTCGACAGGGCGACTATGGCTACACCTTC. The encoded protein is CASSYSHLRQGDYGYTF.

About this clonotype itself: A much larger clone lies a single base off, so this may be a read error. This chain connects TRBV12-3 or TRBV12-4 to TRBJ2-7; a possible D gene is TRBD1 (5 bases). V was cut by 4 bases and J by 0 bases, with 10 bases left in between. This CDR3 comprises 14 residues. CDR3: CASSSAGHSYEQYF. CDR3 DNA sequence: TGTGCCAGCAGTTCGGCCGGACACTCCTACGAGCAGTACTTC.

The chain recombines TRBV9 with TRBJ2-5; 9 positions agree with TRBD1. The CDR3 runs to 15 residues. The V gene's germline CDR1 is SGDLS and CDR2 YYNGEE. The V segment lost 5 bases and the J segment 1 base; nucleotides outside the gene matches: 6. The CDR3 nucleotides are TGTGCCAGCAGTGTACAGGGGGCGGGCCAAGAGACCCAGTACTTC. As protein: CASSVQGAGQETQYF.

The V gene is TRBV2, the J gene TRBJ1-1, with D unclear. The CDR3 is 12 residues long. The germline V gene encodes CDR1 SNHLY and CDR2 FYNNEI. V was clipped by 5 bases and J by 3 bases, with 7 bases between them. In DNA form, the CDR3 reads TGTGCCAGCAGTACAGAGGACACTGAAGCTTTCTTT. This sequence encodes CASSTEDTEAFF.

This clonotype has a handful of counts. The J gene is TRBJ2-3, the V gene TRBV4-1, with D maybe TRBD2 (5 bases). CDR3 length equals 15 residues. The germline V gene encodes CDR1 MGHRA and CDR2 YSYEKL. Trimming shortened V by 0 bases and J by 2 bases, and 9 bases separated the two germline ends. The CDR3 reads CASSQDRLFTDTQYF. CDR3 bases: TGCGCCAGCAGCCAAGATCGACTATTCACAGATACGCAGTATTTT.

As for this clonotype: A much bigger clone sits one base away, suggesting this may be a read error. This chain links TRBV29-1 with TRBJ2-1, with 7 bases that match TRBD1. The CDR3 has 12 amino acids. The ends lost 7 bases at V and 8 bases at J; junction bases unmatched: 8. Germline V gene data show CDR1 as SQVTM and CDR2 as ANQGSEA. This chain's CDR3 is CSGARQGYEQFF. The CDR3 nucleotides read TGCAGCGGGGCCCGACAGGGTTATGAGCAGTTCTTC.

This chain joins TRBV6-5 and TRBJ2-6; no firm D call. Per germline, CDR1 MNHEY and CDR2 SVGAGI. V dropped 4 bases and J dropped 2 bases, with 9 bases sitting between them. The CDR3 contains 15 residues. The CDR3 DNA sequence: TGTGCCAGCAGTTTAATCGTGCCTGGGGCCAACGTCCTGACTTTC. Protein product: CASSLIVPGANVLTF.

The chain carries TRBV20-1 and TRBJ1-5; 7 bases are shared with TRBD1. Germline loops: CDR1 DFQATT, CDR2 SNEGSKA (reference sequence). The trim removed 5 bases at V and 7 bases at J, leaving 8 bases unmatched. CDR3 size: 13 residues. CDR3 sequence: CSADATGNQPQHF. The CDR3 bases are TGCAGTGCTGACGCGACAGGGAACCAGCCCCAGCATTTT.

This clonotype was observed a handful of times. The chain links TRBV4-1 to TRBJ1-1, with D hard to call. V lost 2 bases to trimming and J lost 5 bases, with 9 bases between them. Germline V gene data show CDR1 as MGHRA and CDR2 as YSYEKL. This CDR3 region has 13 residues. For the CDR3, the DNA is TGCGCCAGCAGCCAACTGACGGGGACTGAAGCTTTCTTT. It is translated as CASSQLTGTEAFF.

The chain uses TRBV20-1 and TRBJ1-2; the D is unclear. In germline, CDR1 is DFQATT, CDR2 SNEGSKA (reference sequence). Trimming took off 0 bases at V and 2 bases at J, with 7 bases between the two ends. This CDR3 has 13 residues. This CDR3 is CSARDGQNYGYTF. The CDR3 region has the DNA TGCAGTGCTAGAGATGGGCAAAACTATGGCTACACCTTC.

This clonotype was picked up a small number of times. J is TRBJ2-3 and V is TRBV4-2; D is unclear. V was clipped by 0 bases and J by 4 bases, with 5 bases between them. The CDR3 runs 13 residues. Germline assignment: CDR1 LGHNA and CDR2 YNFKEQ. The CDR3 region is CASSQDTADTQYF. The CDR3 DNA reads as TGTGCCAGCAGCCAAGATACTGCAGATACGCAGTATTTT.

This clonotype was seen a handful of times. The genes are TRBV3-1 and TRBJ2-7; 10 nucleotides line up with TRBD1. The CDR3 runs 14 residues. J gave up 2 bases and V 7 bases, and 5 bases lay outside the gene matches. Looked up from germline, CDR1 is LGHDT and CDR2 is YNNKEL (reference sequence). The CDR3: CASTTGTGAYEQYF. The CDR3 DNA follows: TGTGCCAGCACCACCGGGACAGGGGCCTACGAGCAGTACTTC.

This clonotype has only a few counts. This chain uses TRBV7-6 with TRBJ1-2; the D gene is possibly TRBD1 (6 bases). CDR1 is SGHVS, CDR2 FNYEAQ, per germline. The CDR3 is 14 amino acids. V gave up 1 base and J gave up 7 bases, with 13 bases separating them. The CDR3 DNA reads as TGTGCCAGCAGCTTAGGGGGGCGGATAGGTGGCTACACCTTC. Translated, it gives CASSLGGRIGGYTF.

The chain is built from TRBV29-1 and TRBJ1-1, with TRBD1 matching 8 bases. The CDR3 is 12 residues long. The germline gives CDR1 SQVTM, CDR2 ANQGSEA. V gave up 8 bases and J gave up 4 bases; unmatched junction bases: 6. This CDR3 is CSHDRGSTEAFF. CDR3 nucleotide sequence: TGCAGCCATGACAGGGGATCCACTGAAGCTTTCTTT.

This clonotype was counted only a few times. The chain is built from TRBV4-2 and TRBJ1-2, with D uncertain. The germline V gene has CDR1 LGHNA and CDR2 YNFKEQ. V lost 0 bases to trimming and J lost 7 bases, with 18 bases between them. This CDR3 has 16 amino acids. CDR3 protein: CASSQEFGSWGAGYTF. The CDR3 DNA is TGTGCCAGCAGCCAAGAATTCGGGAGTTGGGGTGCTGGCTACACCTTC.

This chain connects TRBV7-9 to TRBJ1-4, with D maybe TRBD1 (5 bases). CDR1 is SEHNR and CDR2 is FQNEAQ in the germline V gene (reference sequence). V shed 1 base and J shed 8 bases, with 14 bases lying between them. CDR3 size: 15 residues. CDR3 nucleotide sequence: TGTGCCAGCAGCTTAGGGGACGGCCGACTCGAAAAACTGTTTTTT. Its protein is CASSLGDGRLEKLFF.

Comment on this clonotype: Germline is not matched at one junction end, which may reflect a read error. The chain carries TRBV27 and TRBJ1-2, with a possible D match to TRBD1 (6 bases). Germline CDR1 reads MNHEY; CDR2 reads SMNVEV (reference sequence). The CDR3 contains 17 residues. The CDR3 DNA follows: TGTGCCAGCAGCCAAATTAGTTCAGGGGAATTGATCTATGGCTGCACCTTC. Protein product: CASSQISSGELIYGCTF.

The rearrangement joins TRBV6-4 to TRBJ1-5; D uncertain. There are 15 residues in the CDR3. Germline V CDR1 and CDR2: MRHNA, SNTAGT. V lost 2 bases and J 5 bases, leaving 13 bases between the germline ends. The CDR3 sequence is CASSDRGGSYQPQHF. CDR3 sequence (DNA): TGTGCCAGCAGTGACCGGGGTGGCAGCTATCAGCCCCAGCATTTT.

This clonotype was observed a handful of times. The chain is built from TRBV5-1 and TRBJ2-1; D uncertain. Germline V gene sequence: CDR1 SGHRS, CDR2 YFSETQ. V lost 2 bases, J lost 7 bases, and 10 bases lay in between. The CDR3 is made up of 13 amino acids. The CDR3 spells CASSFAVRNEQFF. CDR3 DNA: TGCGCCAGCAGCTTTGCCGTTCGGAATGAGCAGTTCTTC.

This clonotype was detected a few times. The chain recombines TRBV9 with TRBJ2-1, with D uncertain. V lost 2 bases and J lost 7, with 7 bases in between. This CDR3 has 12 amino acids. Germline values: CDR1 SGDLS, CDR2 YYNGEE. The CDR3 sequence is CASSVRVNEQFF. CDR3 coding DNA: TGTGCCAGCAGCGTCCGAGTGAATGAGCAGTTCTTC.

This clonotype has more than one count but fewer than ten. This chain joins TRBV7-2 and TRBJ1-2; no firm D call. V lost 5 bases to trimming and J lost 5 bases, with 12 bases between them. The length of the CDR3 is 13 residues. The V gene's germline CDR1 is SGHTA and CDR2 FQGNSA. CDR3 amino acids: CASSPVESYGYTF. In DNA form, the CDR3 reads TGTGCCAGCAGCCCCGTGGAGTCTTATGGCTACACCTTC.

This clonotype has only a few counts. The chain joins TRBV21-1 to TRBJ1-2. TRBV21-1 has pseudogene status. This CDR3 spans 15 amino acids. The chain's CDR3 is CASRKRGISNYGYTF. The CDR3 DNA reads as TGTGCCAGCAGGAAAAGAGGGATTTCTAACTATGGCTACACCTTC.

This chain uses TRBV7-2 with TRBJ2-7; 8 bases agree with TRBD1. The J call may be incorrect, as the DNA end agrees better with TRBJ2-5. The V gene's germline CDR1 is SGHTA and CDR2 FQGNSA. This CDR3 has 16 amino acids. The CDR3 DNA sequence: TGTGCCAGCAGCTTAGATGGACAGGGAGGCAGGGAGACCCAGTACTTC. This sequence encodes CASSLDGQGGRETQYF.

This clonotype was counted between two and nine times. This chain joins TRBV20-1 and TRBJ1-4, with 7 bases matching TRBD1. This CDR3 is built from 14 residues. The V gene's germline CDR1 is DFQATT and CDR2 SNEGSKA (reference sequence). The junction had 8 bases not matched to a gene; V was cut back by 3 bases and J by 7 bases. Here the CDR3 reads CSAREGGGGEKLFF. DNA for the CDR3: TGCAGTGCTAGGGAAGGGGGCGGTGGTGAAAAACTGTTTTTT.

The chain employs TRBV2 and TRBJ1-2; D call uncertain. The CDR3 extends over 14 amino acids. Between the trimmed V and J ends, which lost 1 base and 4 bases, there was a span of 10 bases. In germline, CDR1 is SNHLY, CDR2 FYNNEI. As DNA, the CDR3 is TGTGCCAGCAGTGAAGACAGACGGATCTATGGCTACACCTTC. Translated, it gives CASSEDRRIYGYTF.

Concerning this clonotype: One end of the junction varies from germline; a read error may be responsible. The genes are TRBV6-6 and TRBJ1-3; TRBD1 is a possible D gene (5 bases). Germline V lookup: CDR1 MNHNY, CDR2 SVGAGI (reference sequence). The CDR3 has 16 residues. The CDR3 region is CGSSYSPGGAGNTIYF. CDR3 bases: TGTGGCAGCAGTTACTCACCCGGAGGGGCGGGAAACACCATATATTTT.

The chain is built from TRBV28 and TRBJ1-5; D remains ambiguous. The CDR3 spans 17 residues. The V end was cut by 2 bases, the J end by 0 bases, with 14 bases between. Germline V gene sequence: CDR1 MDHEN, CDR2 SYDVKM. CDR3 nucleotide sequence: TGTGCCAGCAGTTTAACCGGGGTGGGCTATAGCAATCAGCCCCAGCATTTT. Translation gives CASSLTGVGYSNQPQHF.